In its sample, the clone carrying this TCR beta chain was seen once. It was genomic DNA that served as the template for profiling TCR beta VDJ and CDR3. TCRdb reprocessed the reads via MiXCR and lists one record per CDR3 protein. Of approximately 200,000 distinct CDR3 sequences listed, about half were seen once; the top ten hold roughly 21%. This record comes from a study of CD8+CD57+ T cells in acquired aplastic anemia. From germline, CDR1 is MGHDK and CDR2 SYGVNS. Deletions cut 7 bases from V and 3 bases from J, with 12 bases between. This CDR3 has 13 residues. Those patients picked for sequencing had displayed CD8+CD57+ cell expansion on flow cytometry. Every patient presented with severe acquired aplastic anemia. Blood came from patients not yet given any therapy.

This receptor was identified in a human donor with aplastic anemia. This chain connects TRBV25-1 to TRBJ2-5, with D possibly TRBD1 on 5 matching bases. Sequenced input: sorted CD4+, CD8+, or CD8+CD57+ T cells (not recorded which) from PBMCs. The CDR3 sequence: CASKAGSEETQYF. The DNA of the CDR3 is TGTGCCAGCAAGGCAGGGTCGGAAGAGACCCAGTACTTC. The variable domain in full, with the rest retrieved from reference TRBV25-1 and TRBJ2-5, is EADIYQTPRYLVIGTGKKITLECSQTMGHDKMYWYQQDPGMELHLIHYSYGVNSTEKGDLSSESTVSRIRTEHFPLTLESARPSHTSQYLCASKAGSEETQYFGPGTRLLVL.